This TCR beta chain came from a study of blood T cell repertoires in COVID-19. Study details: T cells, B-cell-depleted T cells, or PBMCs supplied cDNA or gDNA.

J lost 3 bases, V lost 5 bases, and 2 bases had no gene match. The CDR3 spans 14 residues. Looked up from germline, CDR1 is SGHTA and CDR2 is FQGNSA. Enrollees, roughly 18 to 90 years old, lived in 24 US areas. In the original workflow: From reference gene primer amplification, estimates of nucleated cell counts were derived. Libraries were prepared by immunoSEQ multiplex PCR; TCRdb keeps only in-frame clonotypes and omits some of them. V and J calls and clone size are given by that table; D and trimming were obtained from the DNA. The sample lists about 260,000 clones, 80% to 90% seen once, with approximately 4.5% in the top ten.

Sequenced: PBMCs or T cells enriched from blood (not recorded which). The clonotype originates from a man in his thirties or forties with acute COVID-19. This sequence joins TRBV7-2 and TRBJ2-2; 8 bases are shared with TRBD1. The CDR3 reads CASSVDRDTGELFF. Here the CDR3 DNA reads TGTGCCAGCAGCGTGGACAGGGACACCGGGGAGCTGTTTTTT.